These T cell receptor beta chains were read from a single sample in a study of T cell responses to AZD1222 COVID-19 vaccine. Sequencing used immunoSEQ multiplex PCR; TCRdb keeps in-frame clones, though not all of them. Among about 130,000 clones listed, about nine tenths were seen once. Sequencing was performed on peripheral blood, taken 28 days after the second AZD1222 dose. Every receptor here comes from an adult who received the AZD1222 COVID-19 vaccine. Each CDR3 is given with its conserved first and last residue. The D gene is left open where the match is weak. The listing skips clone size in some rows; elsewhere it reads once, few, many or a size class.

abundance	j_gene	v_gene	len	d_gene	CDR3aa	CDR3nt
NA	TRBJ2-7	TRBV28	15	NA	CASRRPYRAPYEQYF	TGTGCCAGCAGAAGACCTTACAGGGCACCCTACGAGCAGTACTTC
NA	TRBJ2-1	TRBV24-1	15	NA	CATSDFSSSYNEQFF	TGTGCCACCAGTGATTTCAGCAGTTCCTACAATGAGCAGTTCTTC
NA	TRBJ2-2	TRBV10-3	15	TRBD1	CAIGGQGRGTGELFF	TGTGCCATCGGGGGACAGGGCAGAGGCACCGGGGAGCTGTTTTTT
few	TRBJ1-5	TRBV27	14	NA	CASSFFNSNQPQHF	TGTGCCAGCAGTTTTTTTAATAGCAATCAGCCCCAGCATTTT
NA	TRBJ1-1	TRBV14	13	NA	CASSQLMNTEAFF	TGTGCCAGCAGCCAACTCATGAACACTGAAGCTTTCTTT
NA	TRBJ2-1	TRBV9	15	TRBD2	CASSAASGTYNEQFF	TGTGCCAGCAGCGCGGCTAGCGGGACCTACAATGAGCAGTTCTTC
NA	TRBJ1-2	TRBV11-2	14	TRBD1	CASSPWTGGYGYTF	TGTGCCAGCAGCCCCTGGACAGGGGGCTATGGCTACACCTTC
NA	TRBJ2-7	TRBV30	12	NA	CAWSLDSYEQYF	TGTGCCTGGAGTTTGGATTCCTACGAGCAGTACTTC
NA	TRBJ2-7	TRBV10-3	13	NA	CAISPSGHPGQYF	TGTGCCATCAGCCCCAGTGGGCACCCCGGGCAGTACTTC
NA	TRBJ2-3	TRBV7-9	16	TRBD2	CASSLLAGVVKDTQYF	TGTGCCAGCAGCTTGCTTGCGGGAGTAGTCAAAGATACGCAGTATTTT
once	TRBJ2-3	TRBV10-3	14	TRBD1	CAISESTGQGSWHF	TGTGCCATCAGTGAGTCGACAGGACAGGGCTCCTGGCATTTT
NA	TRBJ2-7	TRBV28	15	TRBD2	CASSRRGGLAHEQYF	TGTGCCAGCAGCCGCCGGGGGGGGCTAGCCCACGAGCAGTACTTC
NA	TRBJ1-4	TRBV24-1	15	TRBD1	CATSDSGQEVEKLFF	TGTGCCACCAGTGACTCGGGACAGGAGGTCGAAAAACTGTTTTTT
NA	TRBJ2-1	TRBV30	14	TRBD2	CAWSMAGGYNEQFF	TGTGCCTGGAGTATGGCGGGGGGCTACAATGAGCAGTTCTTC
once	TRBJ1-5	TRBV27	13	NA	CASWGFGNQPQHF	TGTGCCAGCTGGGGGTTTGGCAATCAGCCCCAGCATTTT
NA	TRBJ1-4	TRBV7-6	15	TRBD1	CASSNRGLGNEKLFF	TGTGCCAGCAGCAACAGGGGGCTTGGTAATGAAAAACTGTTTTTT
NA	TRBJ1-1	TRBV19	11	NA	CASSANTEAFF	TGTGCCAGTAGTGCAAACACTGAAGCTTTCTTT
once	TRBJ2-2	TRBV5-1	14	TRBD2	CASTAGTNTGELFF	TGCGCCAGCACAGCGGGGACGAACACCGGGGAGCTGTTTTTT
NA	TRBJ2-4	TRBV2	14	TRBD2	CASRRTSGGNIQYF	TGTGCCAGCAGACGGACTAGCGGGGGAAACATTCAGTACTTC
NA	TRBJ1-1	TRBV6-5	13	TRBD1	CASSTTTGDSAFF	TGTGCCAGCAGTACCACGACAGGGGATTCAGCTTTCTTT
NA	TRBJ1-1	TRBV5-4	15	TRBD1	CASSLPGGRVAEAFF	TGTGCCAGCAGCTTACCAGGGGGCAGGGTCGCTGAAGCTTTCTTT
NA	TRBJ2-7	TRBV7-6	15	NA	CASSPRVGRVGEQYF	TGTGCCAGCAGCCCGAGGGTTGGACGGGTGGGAGAGCAGTACTTC
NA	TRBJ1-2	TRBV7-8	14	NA	CASSLLGRVAGYTF	TGTGCCAGCAGCTTATTAGGCAGGGTGGCTGGCTACACCTTC
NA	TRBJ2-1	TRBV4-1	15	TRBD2	CASSQPGLAGNEQFF	TGCGCCAGCAGCCAACCGGGACTAGCGGGAAATGAGCAGTTCTTC
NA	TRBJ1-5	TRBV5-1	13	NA	CASRLESNQPQHF	TGCGCCAGCAGGTTGGAGAGCAATCAGCCCCAGCATTTT
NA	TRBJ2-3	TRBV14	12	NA	CASSPSGSTQYF	TGTGCCAGCAGCCCAAGCGGGTCCACGCAGTATTTT
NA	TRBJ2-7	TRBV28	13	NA	CASSPRVYYEQYF	TGTGCCAGCAGCCCGCGGGTCTACTACGAGCAGTACTTC
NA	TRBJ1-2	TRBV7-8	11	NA	CASSLDGGYTF	TGTGCCAGCAGCTTAGATGGTGGCTACACCTTC
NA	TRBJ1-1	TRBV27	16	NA	CASSLQPYHKGTEAFF	TGTGCCAGCAGTCTCCAGCCCTACCACAAAGGCACTGAAGCTTTCTTT
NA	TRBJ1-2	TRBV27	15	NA	CASRGLRAITSGYTF	TGTGCCAGCAGGGGACTAAGGGCAATCACTAGTGGCTACACCTTC
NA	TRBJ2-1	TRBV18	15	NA	CASSPGGRSYNEQFF	TGTGCCAGCTCACCCGGCGGTAGGAGTTACAATGAGCAGTTCTTC
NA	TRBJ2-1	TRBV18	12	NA	CASSRRTDEQFF	TGTGCCAGCTCACGAAGGACGGATGAGCAGTTCTTC
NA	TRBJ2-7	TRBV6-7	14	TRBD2	CVLSRSSGNYEQYF	TGTGTCCTCAGTAGGTCTAGCGGGAACTACGAGCAGTACTTC
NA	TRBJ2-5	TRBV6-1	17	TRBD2	CASSEEASGSSRETQYF	TGTGCCAGCAGTGAAGAGGCTAGCGGGAGCTCCCGGGAGACCCAGTACTTC
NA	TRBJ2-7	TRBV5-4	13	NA	CASSLGSLNEQYF	TGTGCCAGCAGCTTGGGCAGCCTTAACGAGCAGTACTTC
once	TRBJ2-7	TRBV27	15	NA	CASSLSVARDYEQYF	TGTGCCAGCAGTTTATCAGTCGCCAGGGACTACGAGCAGTACTTC
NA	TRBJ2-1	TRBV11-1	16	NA	CASSSRAGSSYNEQFF	TGTGCCAGCAGCTCGCGCGCGGGATCCTCCTACAATGAGCAGTTCTTC
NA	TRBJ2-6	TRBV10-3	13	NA	CAINRAGANVLTF	TGTGCCATCAACCGGGCTGGGGCCAACGTCCTGACTTTC
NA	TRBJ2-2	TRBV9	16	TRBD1	CASSGGQGILVGELFF	TGTGCCAGCAGCGGAGGACAGGGGATCTTGGTCGGGGAGCTGTTTTTT
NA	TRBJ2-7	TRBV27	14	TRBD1	CASSPGTGIYEQYF	TGTGCCAGCAGTCCCGGGACAGGGATATACGAGCAGTACTTC
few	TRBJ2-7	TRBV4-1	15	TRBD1	CASSQVQGASYEQYF	TGCGCCAGCAGCCAAGTACAGGGGGCCTCCTACGAGCAGTACTTC
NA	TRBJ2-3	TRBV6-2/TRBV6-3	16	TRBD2	CASSYELAGMTDTQYF	TGTGCCAGCAGTTACGAACTAGCGGGGATGACAGATACGCAGTATTTT
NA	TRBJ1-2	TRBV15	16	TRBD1	CATSRERQGGMNGYTF	TGTGCCACCAGCAGAGAAAGACAGGGTGGGATGAATGGCTACACCTTC
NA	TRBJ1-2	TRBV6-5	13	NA	CASSYVWGYGYTF	TGTGCCAGCAGTTACGTTTGGGGGTATGGCTACACCTTC
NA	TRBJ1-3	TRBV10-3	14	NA	CATRPGDSGNTIYF	TGTGCCACCCGACCCGGAGACTCTGGAAACACCATATATTTT
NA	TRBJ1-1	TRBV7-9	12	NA	CASSPQSPGAFF	TGTGCCAGCAGCCCCCAGTCCCCCGGGGCTTTCTTT
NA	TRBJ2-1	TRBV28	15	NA	CASSSPRDFYNEQFF	TGTGCCAGCAGTTCACCCCGGGACTTCTACAATGAGCAGTTCTTC
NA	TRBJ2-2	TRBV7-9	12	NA	CASSLLAGELFF	TGTGCCAGCAGCTTACTTGCCGGGGAGCTGTTTTTT